The 10 T cell receptor beta chains below all came from one sample that was sequenced in a study of beta chain features in type 1 diabetes. Isolated RNA was reverse transcribed in full, so expressed TCRB transcripts were sequenced. Profiled with immunoSEQ multiplex PCR; TCRdb holds only in-frame clones, not every one. In the table there are some 300,000 clones, about 7.8% of which are singletons. Sequences were obtained from central memory CD4+ T cells from blood. The receptors come from a woman aged 18-29 years in good health.

This clone has a handful of counts. The chain joins TRBV29-1 to TRBJ2-1; 8 nucleotides line up with TRBD2. The V gene end was trimmed by 5 bases and the J gene end by 8 bases; junction bases not matched to a gene: 8. Germline V lookup: CDR1 SQVTM, CDR2 ANQGSEA. This CDR3 comprises 13 residues. The CDR3 nucleotides read TGCAGCGTTCGGGAGGGGACAATCGATGAGCAGTTCTTC. Amino acids: CSVREGTIDEQFF.

This clone was seen a few times. The chain employs TRBV19 and TRBJ2-1; 9 nucleotides match TRBD2. V shed 5 bases and J 6 bases; nucleotides not matched to a gene: 17. Germline CDR1 is LNHDA and CDR2 is SQIVND (reference sequence). The CDR3 length is 18 residues. CDR3 nucleotide sequence: TGTGCCAGTAGTCCTCGTACGGGGACTAGCCCCGGGGTCAATGAGCAGTTCTTC. Its translation is CASSPRTGTSPGVNEQFF.

This clone was counted between two and nine times. The rearrangement joins TRBV4-1 to TRBJ1-1; unclear D gene. The CDR3 runs 13 residues. The V end lost 4 bases, the J end lost 5 bases, and 11 bases lay between the germline ends. The germline CDR1 and CDR2 sequences are MGHRA and YSYEKL. The CDR3, as DNA: TGCGCCAGCAGCCGACGGGGAGAAACTGAAGCTTTCTTT. Its protein product is CASSRRGETEAFF.

Worth noting for this clone: The sample holds other DNA sequences that translate to the same CDR3. The rearrangement joins TRBV9 to TRBJ1-3, with D possibly TRBD1 on 5 matching bases. Trimming stripped 0 bases from V and 1 base from J, with 11 bases between. CDR1 is SGDLS and CDR2 is YYNGEE in the germline V gene. There are 16 residues in the CDR3. The CDR3 coding sequence is TGTGCCAGCAGCGTAGAGGTTGGGGGATCTGGAAACACCATATATTTT. It is translated as CASSVEVGGSGNTIYF.

The J gene is TRBJ1-6, the V gene TRBV7-9, with no clear D. Trimming shortened V by 1 base and J by 10 bases, and 20 bases separated the two germline ends. The CDR3 spans 17 residues. Germline values: CDR1 SEHNR, CDR2 FQNEAQ (reference sequence). The CDR3 here is CASSLDNSAVVASPLHF. The CDR3 DNA sequence: TGTGCCAGCAGCTTAGACAACTCCGCGGTGGTAGCATCACCCCTCCACTTT.

This clone has a handful of counts. The V and J genes are TRBV5-4 and TRBJ2-6, with D hard to call. With 4 bases removed from V and 0 bases from J, the gap between germline ends came to 11 bases. The CDR3 contains 16 residues. Germline V gene lookup returns CDR1 SGHNT and CDR2 YYREEE (reference sequence). The CDR3, as DNA: TGTGCCAGCAGCCCGCGATGGTACTCTGGGGCCAACGTCCTGACTTTC. It codes for CASSPRWYSGANVLTF.

This clone was detected only a few times. The rearrangement links TRBV9 to TRBJ2-1; unclear D gene. Germline assignment: CDR1 SGDLS and CDR2 YYNGEE. The V end was cut by 0 bases, the J end by 6 bases, with 10 bases between. The CDR3 runs to 14 residues. CDR3 nucleotides: TGTGCCAGCAGCGTAGGTGGTTGGGGCAATGAGCAGTTCTTC. This encodes CASSVGGWGNEQFF.

In the case of this clone: With a much larger clone just one base away, this may be a read error. The chain joins TRBV7-2 to TRBJ2-3; D remains ambiguous. The CDR3 totals 11 residues. V was trimmed by 4 bases and J by 4 bases, leaving 3 bases between them. Germline assignment: CDR1 SGHTA and CDR2 FQGNSA. CDR3 in DNA: TGTGCCAGCAGCTCCCCAGATACGCAGTATTTT. Translated, it gives CASSSPDTQYF.

The V call is TRBV5-6, the J call TRBJ2-3; 9 positions agree with TRBD1. This CDR3 is built from 15 residues. Unmatched junction bases numbered 7, after V lost 4 bases and J lost 4 bases. Germline V CDR1 and CDR2: SGHDT, YYEEEE. The CDR3 loop is CASSLRDRDPDTQYF. Written as DNA, the CDR3 is TGTGCCAGCAGCCTCCGGGACAGGGACCCAGATACGCAGTATTTT. Drawing the rest from reference TRBV5-6 and TRBJ2-3, the complete variable domain is DAGVTQSPTHLIKTRGQQVTLRCSPKSGHDTVSWYQQALGQGPQFIFQYYEEEERQRGNFPDRFSGHQFPNYSSELNVNALLLGDSALYLCASSLRDRDPDTQYFGPGTRLTVL.

This clone was counted a few times. This rearrangement joins TRBV6-6 to TRBJ2-2; D is perhaps TRBD1 or TRBD2 (5 bases each). V lost 2 bases and J lost 7, with 17 bases in between. CDR1 is MNHNY, CDR2 SVGAGI, per germline (reference sequence). This CDR3 is built from 16 residues. This CDR3 reads CASSYGEKRGVGELFF. CDR3 sequence (DNA): TGTGCCAGCAGTTACGGCGAGAAACGAGGGGTCGGGGAGCTGTTTTTT.